Following are 19 T cell receptor beta chains from one sample sequenced in a study of cytomegalovirus exposure and HLA in healthy donors. The method was immunoSEQ multiplex PCR; TCRdb's version includes in-frame clones alone and lacks a portion of them. Seen here are roughly 200,000 clones, approximately 78% observed once, and the top ten hold around 1.2%. The sample was PBMCs. Receptors were obtained from a woman aged 25 to 39 in good health and CMV-seronegative.

This chain links TRBV28 with TRBJ1-2; possibly TRBD1 for D (5 bases). The CDR3 length is 16 residues. Germline assignment: CDR1 MDHEN and CDR2 SYDVKM. With 7 bases removed from V and 4 bases from J, the gap between germline ends came to 22 bases. The CDR3 region has the DNA TGTGCCAGCACTTCGAGGAGGGGTGAAAGTGGCTATGGCTACACCTTC. Amino acid sequence: CASTSRRGESGYGYTF.

The chain recombines TRBV5-6 with TRBJ1-2; 7 bases fit TRBD1. Unmatched junction bases numbered 12, after V lost 7 bases and J lost 6 bases. There are 14 residues in the CDR3. Germline V lookup: CDR1 SGHDT, CDR2 YYEEEE. This CDR3 is CASRRGYIGDGYTF. The DNA for the CDR3 is TGTGCCAGCCGCAGGGGGTATATAGGGGATGGCTACACCTTC.

Worth noting for this clone: An end of the junction does not agree with germline; a read error may underlie this. The chain has TRBV11-2 and TRBJ2-7, with TRBD2 identical over 10 bases. There are 13 residues in the CDR3. Germline loops: CDR1 SGHAT, CDR2 FQNNGV. The CDR3, as DNA: TGCCCACTCGGGACTAGCGTTCGCTACGAGCAGTACTTC. This sequence encodes CPLGTSVRYEQYF. The complete variable domain, with remaining parts taken from reference TRBV11-2 and TRBJ2-7, reads EAGVAQSPRYKIIEKRQSVAFWCNPISGHATLYWYQQILGQGPKLLIQFQNNGVVDDSQLPKDRFSAERLKGVDSTLKIQPAKLEDSAVYLCPLGTSVRYEQYFGPGTRLTVT.

The chain links TRBV5-6 to TRBJ2-7; D perhaps matches TRBD2 (6 bases). With 4 bases removed from V and 3 bases from J, the gap between germline ends came to 20 bases. Germline V gene lookup returns CDR1 SGHDT and CDR2 YYEEEE. The CDR3 consists of 16 residues. CDR3 region: CASSRGEDLRFYEQYF. The CDR3 DNA sequence: TGTGCCAGCAGCCGCGGGGAGGACCTTCGGTTCTACGAGCAGTACTTC.

V and J are TRBV6-1 and TRBJ1-2; D ambiguous. Germline V gene data show CDR1 as MNHNS and CDR2 as SASEGT. The V gene lost 4 bases and the J gene lost 4 bases, with 13 bases spanning the gap. The CDR3 is 14 amino acids. The CDR3 spells CASSALRGSYGYTF. CDR3 DNA: TGTGCCAGCAGTGCTCTCAGAGGGAGCTATGGCTACACCTTC.

This chain connects TRBV5-6 to TRBJ1-1, with D perhaps TRBD1 (5 bases). The CDR3 is 12 amino acids. Germline CDR1 and CDR2: SGHDT and YYEEEE. V lost 3 bases and J lost 4, with 7 bases in between. CDR3 protein: CASSWGVTEAFF. The CDR3 nucleotides are TGTGCCAGCAGCTGGGGGGTCACTGAAGCTTTCTTT.

The chain uses TRBV7-9 and TRBJ1-4; TRBD1 is a possible D gene (5 bases). The V and J ends lost 5 bases and 10 bases respectively, with 11 bases between them. The CDR3 sequence is 12 residues long. Per germline, CDR1 SEHNR and CDR2 FQNEAQ (reference sequence). CDR3 loop: CASSPQGRKLFF. DNA for the CDR3: TGTGCCAGCAGCCCCCAGGGAAGAAAACTGTTTTTT.

The CDR3: CASSPHLRAGGNTGELFF. Written as DNA, the CDR3 is TGCGCCAGCAGTCCTCATCTCAGGGCAGGGGGGAACACCGGGGAGCTGTTTTTT. The chain combines TRBV5-1 with TRBJ2-2; 7 bases align to TRBD1. The germline gives CDR1 SGHRS, CDR2 YFSETQ. The CDR3 has 18 amino acids. Trimming cost V 5 bases and J 1 base; bases outside gene matches: 14.

This CDR3 is CASSFALAGGEAIEQFF. CDR3 sequence (DNA): TGTGCCAGCAGCTTCGCCCTAGCGGGAGGTGAGGCTATTGAGCAGTTCTTC. The chain has TRBV13 and TRBJ2-1; 11 bases match TRBD2. Trimming at V came to 3 bases and at J to 9 bases, leaving 13 bases not matched to a gene. The length of the CDR3 is 17 residues. The germline CDR1 and CDR2 sequences are PRHDT and FYEKMQ (reference sequence). The full variable domain, completed using reference TRBV13 and TRBJ2-1, is AAGVIQSPRHLIKEKRETATLKCYPIPRHDTVYWYQQGPGQDPQFLISFYEKMQSDKGSIPDRFSAQQFSDYHSELNMSSLELGDSALYFCASSFALAGGEAIEQFFGPGTRLTVL.

This chain connects TRBV6-5 to TRBJ1-2; D possibly corresponds to TRBD1 (6 bases). Trimming stripped 6 bases from V and 3 bases from J, with 11 bases between. CDR1 and CDR2 from the germline V gene are MNHEY and SVGAGI. The CDR3 spans 13 residues. CDR3 bases: TGTGCCAGCAGACCAGGGGATGACTATGGCTACACCTTC. It yields the protein CASRPGDDYGYTF.

This chain uses TRBV28 with TRBJ1-1; possibly TRBD1 for D (5 bases). The CDR3 runs 15 residues. CDR1 and CDR2 from the germline V gene are MDHEN and SYDVKM. V was clipped by 3 bases and J by 5 bases, with 16 bases between them. This CDR3 is CASSLGWGRGTEAFF. CDR3 nucleotide sequence: TGTGCCAGCAGTTTGGGATGGGGCCGAGGAACTGAAGCTTTCTTT.

The chain carries TRBV14 and TRBJ2-5; D might be TRBD2 (5 bases). Germline V CDR1 and CDR2: SGHDN, FVKESK. This CDR3 is built from 14 residues. Trimming shortened V by 1 base and J by 4 bases, and 10 bases separated the two germline ends. The CDR3 region is CASSQGLGRETQYF. In nucleotides, the CDR3 is TGTGCCAGCAGCCAAGGATTAGGGAGAGAGACCCAGTACTTC.

This chain connects TRBV15 to TRBJ2-7, with D perhaps TRBD1 (5 bases). This CDR3 spans 15 amino acids. Germline CDR1 LNHNV, CDR2 YYDKDF (reference sequence). The germline V and J ends were trimmed by 0 bases and 7 bases, with 16 bases remaining between them. In DNA form, the CDR3 reads TGTGCCACCAGCAGAGATTCAGGGTTCGCTTTTGAGCAGTACTTC. It yields the protein CATSRDSGFAFEQYF.

The gene calls are TRBV25-1 and TRBJ2-3; 7 nucleotides match TRBD1. The CDR3 runs 15 residues. Germline CDR1 and CDR2: MGHDK and SYGVNS. The V gene end was trimmed by 5 bases and the J gene end by 0 bases; junction bases not matched to a gene: 5. In DNA, the CDR3 is TGTGCCAGCAGTTGGACAGGTTTTAGCACAGATACGCAGTATTTT. Protein sequence: CASSWTGFSTDTQYF.

This chain joins TRBV19 and TRBJ1-2; 10 nucleotides align to TRBD1. The CDR3 runs to 15 residues. Germline V gene data show CDR1 as LNHDA and CDR2 as SQIVND (reference sequence). The ends lost 4 bases at V and 4 bases at J; junction bases unmatched: 6. In nucleotides, the CDR3 is TGTGCCAGTAGTACAACCGGGACAGGGGTCTATGGCTACACCTTC. As protein: CASSTTGTGVYGYTF.

This sequence joins TRBV6-5 and TRBJ2-7, with 7 bases fitting TRBD1. Trimming took 4 bases from V and 2 from J; bases not matched to a gene: 5. The germline gives CDR1 MNHEY, CDR2 SVGAGI. CDR3 length: 14 amino acids. The DNA of the CDR3 is TGTGCCAGCAGTTTTTGGACAGGACCCTACGAGCAGTACTTC. Translated, it gives CASSFWTGPYEQYF.

The rearrangement links TRBV5-1 to TRBJ2-7; 15 positions match TRBD2. Losses at the gene ends were 4 bases for V and 1 base for J; bases not matched to a gene: 6. The CDR3 extends over 17 amino acids. Germline CDR1 reads SGHRS; CDR2 reads YFSETQ. The CDR3 DNA sequence: TGCGCCAGCAGCCTACGGACTAGCGGGGGGGCTTCCTACGAGCAGTACTTC. Translated, it gives CASSLRTSGGASYEQYF.

For the CDR3, the DNA is TGTGCCAGCAGCTTGGCAGGGGGCGGAGGTCCTAACTATGGCTACACCTTC. Encoded protein: CASSLAGGGGPNYGYTF. The chain carries TRBV5-4 and TRBJ1-2; 8 bases fit TRBD1. The ends lost 0 bases at V and 0 bases at J; junction bases unmatched: 7. The CDR3 runs to 17 residues. Germline CDR1 and CDR2: SGHNT and YYREEE (reference sequence).

The genes are TRBV2 and TRBJ2-1; weak D call: TRBD2 (5 bases). V gave up 7 bases and J gave up 9 bases, with 13 bases separating them. CDR1 and CDR2 from the germline V gene are SNHLY and FYNNEI. This CDR3 is 12 amino acids long. This chain's CDR3 is CASNELRAEQFF. CDR3 bases: TGTGCCAGCAACGAATTGCGGGCTGAGCAGTTCTTC.